This TCR beta chain was identified during a study of identical twins. Every donor was a healthy Caucasian. V was clipped by 6 bases and J by 8 bases; unmatched bases: 14. CDR1 DFQATT and CDR2 SNEGSKA come from the germline V gene (reference sequence). The CDR3 covers 15 residues. TCRdb reprocessed the 5' RACE reads with MiXCR, giving one entry per CDR3 protein. The sample lists hundreds of thousands of distinct CDR3 sequences, roughly 18% occurring once. This clonotype was counted between two and nine times. This sample was shared with a second study, whose subject was T cells expressing NK-cell markers. In that study: Dominant NKG2C+ clonotypes made up about 1.0-8% of CD8+ T cells in roughly 6 donors.

This TCR came from a woman between 18 and 29 years old in good health. The chain combines TRBV20-1 with TRBJ2-1, with TRBD2 matching 9 bases. The sequencing input was PBMCs. This chain's CDR3 is CSATPGLAEKDEQFF. The CDR3 DNA reads TGCAGTGCAACACCGGGACTAGCAGAGAAGGATGAGCAGTTCTTC.